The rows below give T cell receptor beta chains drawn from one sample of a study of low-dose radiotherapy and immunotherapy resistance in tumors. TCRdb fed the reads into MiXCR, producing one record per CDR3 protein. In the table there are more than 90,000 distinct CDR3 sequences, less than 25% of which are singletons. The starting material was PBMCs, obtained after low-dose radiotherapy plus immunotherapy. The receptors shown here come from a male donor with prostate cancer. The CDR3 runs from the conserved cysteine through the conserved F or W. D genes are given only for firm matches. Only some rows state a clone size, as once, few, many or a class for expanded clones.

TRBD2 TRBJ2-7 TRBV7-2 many TGTGCCAGCAGCTTCGCGGGGGGCGGGTACGAGCAGTACTTC CASSFAGGGYEQYF
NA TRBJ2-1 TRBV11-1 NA TGTGCCAGCAGCTTAGAGGCTAGGGAGCAGTTCTTC CASSLEAREQFF
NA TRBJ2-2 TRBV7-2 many TGTGCCAGCAGCCTGGTAAACCCAGGGGAGCTGTTTTTT CASSLVNPGELFF
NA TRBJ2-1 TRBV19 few TGTGCCAGTAGTGGACGACTCGGTCAGCAGTCTGAGCAGTTCTTC CASSGRLGQQSEQFF
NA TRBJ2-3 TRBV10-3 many TGTGCCATCAGTTTTGAGGACACAGATACGCAGTATTTT CAISFEDTDTQYF
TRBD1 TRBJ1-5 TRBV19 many TGTGCCAGTAGCGGACAGGGGGCCCACACCCCCCAGCATTTT CASSGQGAHTPQHF
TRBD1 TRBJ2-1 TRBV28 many TGTGCCAGCAGTCTGGCAAGGGGGCCCTCCTACAATGAGCAGTTCTTC CASSLARGPSYNEQFF
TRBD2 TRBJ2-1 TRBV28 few TGTGCCAGCAGTTTGGTGGTAGCGGGGGGCGATCGGTACAATGAGCAGTTCTTC CASSLVVAGGDRYNEQFF
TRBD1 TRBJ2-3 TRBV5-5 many TGTGCCAGCAGCTTGATCGGGACAGGGGATAATCCTAAGCTCACAGATACGCAGTATTTT CASSLIGTGDNPKLTDTQYF
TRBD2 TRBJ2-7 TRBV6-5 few TGTGCCAGCAGTGGCGGGAGAAGGGAATTCTACGAGCAGTACTTC CASSGGRREFYEQYF
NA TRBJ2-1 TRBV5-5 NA TGTGCCAGCAGCTTCCGCCGCAATGAGCAGTTCTTC CASSFRRNEQFF
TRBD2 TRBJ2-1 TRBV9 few TGTGCCAGCAGCGCCAGCGGGGGGGATTATGAGCAGTTCTTC CASSASGGDYEQFF
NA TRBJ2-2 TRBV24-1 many TGTGCCACCAGTAGGGACACCGGGGAGCTGTTTTTT CATSRDTGELFF
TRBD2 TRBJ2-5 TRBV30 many TGTGCCTGGAGGCGGGGGGGCCGGGCTGAGACCCAGTACTTC CAWRRGGRAETQYF
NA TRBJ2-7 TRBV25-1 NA TGTGCCAGCAGTGACCCTTGGGACGAGCAGTACTTC CASSDPWDEQYF
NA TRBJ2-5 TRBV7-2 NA TGTGCCAGCAGCTTCGCCGCGGTCCAAGAGACCCAGTACTTC CASSFAAVQETQYF